This TCR beta chain was identified during a study of blood T cells in healthy people across ages. A J-beta primer mix and a sample-barcoded 5' primer were used in a second PCR of about 6 to 12 cycles. Via MiXCR, TCRdb re-called the 5' RACE reads, giving one row per CDR3 protein. The sample carries 800,000 to 950,000 distinct CDR3 sequences, under 50% recorded once. The clonotype comes from a man aged 30-40 years in good health. The sequencing sample was made of blood.

CDR3 nucleotide sequence: TGCAGTGCTGATTGGGGGACTAGCGAAATCACAGATACGCAGTATTTT. This codes for CSADWGTSEITDTQYF. The rearrangement joins TRBV20-1 to TRBJ2-3, with TRBD2 identical over 10 bases. The V segment lost 5 bases and the J segment 2 bases; nucleotides outside the gene matches: 10. Germline values: CDR1 DFQATT, CDR2 SNEGSKA (reference sequence). The CDR3 spans 16 residues.